This T cell receptor beta chain derives from a study of blood T cell repertoires in COVID-19. The overall study: Sources were T cells, B-cell-depleted T cells, or PBMCs; the material itself was cDNA or gDNA.

As processed by the authors: Amplification from reference gene primers served as the basis for estimated nucleated cell counts. Profiling relied on immunoSEQ multiplex PCR, and the TCRdb table lists in-frame clones only, not all of them. The V and J calls and clone size are taken from that table; D and trimming were inferred from the DNA. This sample has 120,000 to 150,000 clones, with about 88% found just once. After removal of 4 bases from V and 4 bases from J, the junction contained 7 bases not matched to a gene. Germline values: CDR1 SGHRS, CDR2 YFSETQ. The CDR3 length is 15 residues. This chain joins TRBV5-1 and TRBJ1-5, with TRBD1 matching 8 bases. This sequence originates from a man in his forties or fifties with active or convalescent COVID-19. The sample consisted of peripheral blood. CDR3: CASSAGGARNQPQHF. CDR3 in DNA: TGCGCCAGCAGCGCAGGGGGCGCCCGGAATCAGCCCCAGCATTTT.